Each of the 27 T cell receptor beta chains below was sequenced from the same sample in a study of shared clonotypes between healthy human individuals. TCRdb's table, derived via immunoSEQ multiplex PCR, lists solely in-frame clones and lacks some. Here the sample spans about a million clones, around 76% being singletons. The sequencing input was memory CD4+ T cells sorted from blood. Subset indicated: CD45RA-negative fraction. All receptors derive from a young man in good health.

The chain couples TRBV6-5 to TRBJ2-5; TRBD2 aligns across 13 bases. Trimming cost V 6 bases and J 7 bases; bases outside gene matches: 8. The CDR3 spans 15 residues. Germline V gives CDR1 MNHEY, CDR2 SVGAGI. CDR3: CASSLGLAGRGTQYF. As DNA, the CDR3 is TGTGCCAGCAGCTTGGGACTAGCGGGGCGCGGGACCCAGTACTTC.

The chain couples TRBV6-5 to TRBJ1-6; D remains ambiguous. CDR3 length: 15 amino acids. The V gene's germline CDR1 is MNHEY and CDR2 SVGAGI. Trimming removed 7 bases at V and 0 bases at J, with 10 bases between. The CDR3 spells CASTRGSSYNSPLHF. The CDR3 DNA reads as TGTGCCAGCACGAGAGGGAGCTCCTATAATTCACCCCTCCACTTT.

V usage is TRBV7-2 and J usage is TRBJ2-5; TRBD1 matches 8 bases. CDR3 length: 13 amino acids. With 1 base clipped from V and 6 bases from J, the junction kept 1 base outside the gene matches. Germline V gene data show CDR1 as SGHTA and CDR2 as FQGNSA. The CDR3 region is CASSLGQGKTQYF. The CDR3 DNA sequence: TGTGCCAGCAGCTTAGGACAGGGGAAGACCCAGTACTTC. Together with reference TRBV7-2 and TRBJ2-5, the CDR3 gives the full variable domain: GAGVSQSPSNKVTEKGKDVELRCDPISGHTALYWYRQSLGQGLEFLIYFQGNSAPDKSGLPSDRFSAERTGGSVSTLTIQRTQQEDSAVYLCASSLGQGKTQYFGPGTRLLVL.

This clone turned up a few times. The V call is TRBV5-6, the J call TRBJ1-2, with a possible D match to TRBD1 (6 bases). Trimming left V 4 bases short and J 8 bases short, with 15 bases between. The CDR3 spans 13 residues. CDR1 SGHDT and CDR2 YYEEEE come from the germline V gene. The CDR3 DNA follows: TGTGCCAGCAGCACTGGGATCACAGGGGGCTACACCTTC. This translates into CASSTGITGGYTF.

The CDR3 loop reads CASSGHITGELFF. The CDR3 nucleotides read TGCGCCAGCAGTGGGCACATCACCGGGGAGCTGTTTTTT. The chain combines TRBV10-1 with TRBJ2-2, with D uncertain. Trimming pared 4 bases from V and 4 bases from J, leaving 7 bases between. CDR3 length: 13 residues. CDR1 and CDR2 (germline): WNHNN, SYGVQD (reference sequence).

The chain combines TRBV6-1 with TRBJ2-1, with 8 bases fitting TRBD2. CDR1 is MNHNS, CDR2 SASEGT, per germline. The ends lost 0 bases at V and 10 bases at J; junction bases unmatched: 8. The CDR3 is 15 amino acids. The CDR3 bases are TGTGCCAGCAGTGAAGCCGGGTCAGCGGGAGCAGAGCAGTTCTTC. Translation gives CASSEAGSAGAEQFF.

V gene TRBV18 combines with J gene TRBJ2-1; TRBD2 agrees at 9 bases. CDR1 is KGHSH and CDR2 is LQKENI in the germline V gene. V lost 2 bases, J lost 7 bases, and 9 bases stayed unmatched. This CDR3 comprises 16 residues. The CDR3 sequence: CASSPMAGGLENEQFF. CDR3 sequence (DNA): TGTGCCAGCTCACCAATGGCGGGAGGGCTAGAGAATGAGCAGTTCTTC.

This clone has just a few counts. The gene calls are TRBV7-6 and TRBJ1-2; D remains ambiguous. The V gene's germline CDR1 is SGHVS and CDR2 FNYEAQ. V was trimmed by 1 base and J by 4 bases, leaving 13 bases between them. The CDR3 loop spans 15 amino acids. The CDR3 DNA is TGTGCCAGCAGCTTAGGGACGGAGCGGTCCTATGGCTACACCTTC. Translated: CASSLGTERSYGYTF.

The chain employs TRBV11-2 and TRBJ2-5; D is unresolved. Germline CDR1 and CDR2: SGHAT and FQNNGV. V was trimmed by 2 bases and J by 5 bases, leaving 12 bases between them. The CDR3 loop spans 14 amino acids. CDR3 bases: TGTGCCAGCAGCTTACTTCTTCGTGGCGAGACCCAGTACTTC. Its protein is CASSLLLRGETQYF.

The V call is TRBV7-2, the J call TRBJ1-4, with D possibly matching TRBD1 (5 bases). The V gene lost 5 bases and the J gene lost 8 bases, with 15 bases spanning the gap. CDR1 SGHTA and CDR2 FQGNSA come from the germline V gene. This CDR3 comprises 14 residues. The CDR3 is CASSQRQWGEKLFF. CDR3 coding DNA: TGTGCCAGCAGCCAGAGACAGTGGGGGGAAAAACTGTTTTTT. Full variable domain (outside the CDR3, taken from reference TRBV7-2 and TRBJ1-4): GAGVSQSPSNKVTEKGKDVELRCDPISGHTALYWYRQSLGQGLEFLIYFQGNSAPDKSGLPSDRFSAERTGGSVSTLTIQRTQQEDSAVYLCASSQRQWGEKLFFGSGTQLSVL.

This sequence joins TRBV10-2 and TRBJ2-7; D may correspond to TRBD1 or TRBD2 (5 bases each). Germline values: CDR1 WSHSY, CDR2 SAAADI. Deletions cut 8 bases from V and 2 bases from J, with 13 bases between. The CDR3 length is 13 residues. In DNA form, the CDR3 reads TGCGCCAGCTGGGACGTATTCCCCTACGAGCAGTACTTC. As protein: CASWDVFPYEQYF.

The chain joins TRBV5-1 to TRBJ2-1; 10 positions agree with TRBD2. The CDR3 length is 13 residues. V shed 4 bases, J shed 10 bases, and the junction held 5 bases outside the gene matches. Germline values: CDR1 SGHRS, CDR2 YFSETQ. CDR3 coding DNA: TGCGCCAGCAGCGGAGCGGGACTAGCGGAGCAGTTCTTC. Translating it yields CASSGAGLAEQFF.

The V call is TRBV4-1, the J call TRBJ1-2; maybe TRBD1 (6 bases). The CDR3 consists of 14 residues. V was pared by 1 base and J by 3 bases, with 9 bases between. CDR1 MGHRA and CDR2 YSYEKL come from the germline V gene. DNA of the CDR3: TGCGCCAGCAGCCAAGGGACAGCGGACTATGGCTACACCTTC. Residues: CASSQGTADYGYTF.

The table lists this clone with many counts. The chain joins TRBV6-1 to TRBJ1-1; D remains unclear. V lost 3 bases to trimming and J lost 5 bases, with 4 bases between them. The CDR3 contains 11 residues. Per the germline V gene, CDR1 is MNHNS and CDR2 is SASEGT. The CDR3 DNA is TGTGCCAGCAGTGATAGAACTGAAGCTTTCTTT. Translation gives CASSDRTEAFF.

The sample holds a few counts of this clone. The genes are TRBV7-9 and TRBJ2-5; the D is unclear. The V gene lost 5 bases and the J gene lost 2 bases, with 12 bases spanning the gap. Germline CDR1 reads SEHNR; CDR2 reads FQNEAQ (reference sequence). The CDR3 is 14 amino acids. The CDR3 region has the DNA TGTGCCAGCAGCCTACCAAAATCTCAAGAGACCCAGTACTTC. Residues: CASSLPKSQETQYF.

V is TRBV12-5 and J is TRBJ1-2; D is unclear. With 0 bases removed from V and 2 bases from J, the gap between germline ends came to 13 bases. The CDR3 totals 16 residues. Germline V lookup: CDR1 LGHNT, CDR2 FRNRAP. CDR3 nucleotide sequence: TGTGCTAGTGGTTTGGTACGCTTCGGAGGAAACTATGGCTACACCTTC. Protein: CASGLVRFGGNYGYTF.

The chain employs TRBV7-2 and TRBJ2-7; D is undetermined. This CDR3 is built from 14 residues. V lost 5 bases, J lost 4 bases, and 15 bases lay in between. Germline assignment: CDR1 SGHTA and CDR2 FQGNSA. Written as DNA, the CDR3 is TGTGCCAGCAGCCCCGGCAGGTTCGGGTACGAGCAGTACTTC. Protein product: CASSPGRFGYEQYF. The variable domain in full, with the rest retrieved from reference TRBV7-2 and TRBJ2-7, is GAGVSQSPSNKVTEKGKDVELRCDPISGHTALYWYRQSLGQGLEFLIYFQGNSAPDKSGLPSDRFSAERTGGSVSTLTIQRTQQEDSAVYLCASSPGRFGYEQYFGPGTRLTVT.

This clone was detected only once. The J gene is TRBJ1-5, the V gene TRBV7-2; D not resolved. From germline, CDR1 is SGHTA and CDR2 FQGNSA. The CDR3 runs to 15 residues. The V end was cut by 2 bases, the J end by 0 bases, with 8 bases between. CDR3 sequence reads: CASSLLGISNQPQHF. CDR3 nucleotide sequence: TGTGCCAGCAGCTTATTGGGAATTAGCAATCAGCCCCAGCATTTT.

The V call is TRBV2, the J call TRBJ2-7; D unresolved. The CDR3 runs to 15 residues. Trimming stripped 6 bases from V and 0 bases from J, with 15 bases between. The germline CDR1 and CDR2 sequences are SNHLY and FYNNEI. The CDR3 nucleotides are TGTGCCAGCAGAGAGCGAACGGTGAGCTCCTACGAGCAGTACTTC. This codes for CASRERTVSSYEQYF.

This clone was seen only a few times. This chain connects TRBV2 to TRBJ1-2; D is uncertain. CDR1 is SNHLY and CDR2 is FYNNEI in the germline V gene. V was pared by 0 bases and J by 8 bases, with 10 bases between. The length of the CDR3 is 13 residues. The CDR3 nucleotides are TGTGCCAGCAGTGAAGCGCGGGGTTTCGGCTACACCTTC. This gives the protein CASSEARGFGYTF. Full variable domain (rest looked up from reference TRBV2 and TRBJ1-2): EPEVTQTPSHQVTQMGQEVILRCVPISNHLYFYWYRQILGQKVEFLVSFYNNEISEKSEIFDDQFSVERPDGSNFTLKIRSTKLEDSAMYFCASSEARGFGYTFGSGTRLTVV.

This clone came up once. This rearrangement joins TRBV6-5 to TRBJ1-2; D call uncertain. The CDR3 consists of 14 residues. Trimming took 6 bases from V and 2 from J, leaving 13 bases between them. Germline CDR1 MNHEY, CDR2 SVGAGI. The CDR3 bases are TGTGCCAGCAGCCCTTATTACGGGAACTATGGCTACACCTTC. Translated: CASSPYYGNYGYTF.

The chain employs TRBV27 and TRBJ2-4, with D hard to call. V dropped 3 bases and J dropped 0 bases, with 12 bases sitting between them. This CDR3 contains 16 residues. Germline assignment: CDR1 MNHEY and CDR2 SMNVEV (reference sequence). In DNA form, the CDR3 reads TGTGCCAGCAGTTTGGGATTCAACTTAGCCAAAAACATTCAGTACTTC. This codes for CASSLGFNLAKNIQYF.

The chain combines TRBV9 with TRBJ1-4; the match to TRBD1 covers 8 bases. Unmatched junction bases numbered 4, after V lost 4 bases and J lost 5 bases. This CDR3 has 14 residues. Germline lookup yields CDR1 SGDLS and CDR2 YYNGEE. The CDR3 nucleotides are TGTGCCAGCAGCAAGACAGGGGTCAATGAAAAACTGTTTTTT. This codes for CASSKTGVNEKLFF.

This sequence joins TRBV6-1 and TRBJ1-6; D is perhaps TRBD1 (6 bases). CDR1 is MNHNS, CDR2 SASEGT, per germline. Trimming cost V 5 bases and J 6 bases, with 14 bases left between them. The CDR3 spans 15 residues. CDR3 nucleotide sequence: TGTGCCAGCAGTATCCAGGGGTTTGGTAATTCACCCCTCCACTTT. This translates into CASSIQGFGNSPLHF.

J is TRBJ2-2 and V is TRBV27; 10 bases are a match to TRBD1. The CDR3 totals 15 residues. J was trimmed by 5 bases and V by 3 bases; bases with no gene match: 3. Germline values: CDR1 MNHEY, CDR2 SMNVEV (reference sequence). The CDR3 spells CASSFRDRGTGELFF. The CDR3 DNA is TGTGCCAGCAGTTTCCGGGACAGGGGTACCGGGGAGCTGTTTTTT.

The genes are TRBV2 and TRBJ1-3, with D unclear. V was clipped by 2 bases and J by 4 bases, with 6 bases between them. Germline V gene sequence: CDR1 SNHLY, CDR2 FYNNEI. The CDR3 loop spans 13 amino acids. CDR3 sequence: CASSENQGNTIYF. CDR3 nucleotide sequence: TGTGCCAGCAGTGAAAATCAAGGAAACACCATATATTTT.

This clone was detected ten times or more. The junction departs from the called germline gene at one end, perhaps through a read error. Other DNA variants within this sample encode the same CDR3. The chain combines TRBV7-7 with TRBJ2-1, with a tentative D call TRBD1 (5 bases). The CDR3 extends over 11 amino acids. CDR1 SSHAT and CDR2 FNYEAQ come from the germline V gene (reference sequence). CDR3: CASSLGDEQFF. CDR3 DNA sequence: TGTGCTAGCAGCTTAGGGGATGAGCAGTTCTTC. The full variable domain, in which reference TRBV7-7 and TRBJ2-1 provide the parts outside the CDR3, is GAGVSQSPRYKVTKRGQDVTLRCDPISSHATLYWYQQALGQGPEFLTYFNYEAQPDKSGLPSDRFSAERPEGSISTLTIQRTEQRDSAMYRCASSLGDEQFFGPGTRLTVL.